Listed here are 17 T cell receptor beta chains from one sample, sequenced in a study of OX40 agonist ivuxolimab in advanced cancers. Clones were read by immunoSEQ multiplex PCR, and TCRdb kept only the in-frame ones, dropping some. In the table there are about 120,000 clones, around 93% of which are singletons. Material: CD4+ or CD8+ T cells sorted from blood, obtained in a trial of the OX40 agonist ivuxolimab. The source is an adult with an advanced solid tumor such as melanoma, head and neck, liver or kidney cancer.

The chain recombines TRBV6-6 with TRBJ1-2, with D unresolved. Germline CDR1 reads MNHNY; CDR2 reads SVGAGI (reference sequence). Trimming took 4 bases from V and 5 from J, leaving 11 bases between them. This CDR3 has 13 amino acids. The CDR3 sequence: CASSSPQVYGYTF. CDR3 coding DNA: TGTGCCAGCAGTTCTCCCCAGGTATATGGCTACACCTTC.

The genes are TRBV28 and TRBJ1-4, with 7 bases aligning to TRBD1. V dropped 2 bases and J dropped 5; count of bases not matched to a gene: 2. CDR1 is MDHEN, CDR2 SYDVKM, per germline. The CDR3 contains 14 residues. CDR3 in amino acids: CASSLAGGNEKLFF. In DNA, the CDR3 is TGTGCCAGCAGTTTAGCAGGGGGGAATGAAAAACTGTTTTTT.

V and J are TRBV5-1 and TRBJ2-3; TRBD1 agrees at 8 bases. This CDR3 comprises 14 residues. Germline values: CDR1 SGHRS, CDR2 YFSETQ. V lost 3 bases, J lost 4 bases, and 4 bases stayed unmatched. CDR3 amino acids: CASSSAGGADTQYF. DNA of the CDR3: TGCGCCAGCAGCTCGGCAGGGGGCGCAGATACGCAGTATTTT.

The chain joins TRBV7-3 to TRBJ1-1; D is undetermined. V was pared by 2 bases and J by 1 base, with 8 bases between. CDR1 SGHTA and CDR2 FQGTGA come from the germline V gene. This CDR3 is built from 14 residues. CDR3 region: CASSLDRGNTEAFF. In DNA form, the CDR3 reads TGTGCCAGCAGCTTAGATCGCGGGAACACTGAAGCTTTCTTT.

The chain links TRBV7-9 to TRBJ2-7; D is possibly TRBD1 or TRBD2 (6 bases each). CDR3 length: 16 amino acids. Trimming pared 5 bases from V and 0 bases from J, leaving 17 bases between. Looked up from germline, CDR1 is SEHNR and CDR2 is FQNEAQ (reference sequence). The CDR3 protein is CASSHPLGGNSYEQYF. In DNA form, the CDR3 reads TGTGCCAGCAGCCATCCCCTAGGGGGGAACTCCTACGAGCAGTACTTC. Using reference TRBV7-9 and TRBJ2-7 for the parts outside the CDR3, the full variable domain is DTGVSQNPRHKITKRGQNVTFRCDPISEHNRLYWYRQTLGQGPEFLTYFQNEAQLEKSRLLSDRFSAERPKGSFSTLEIQRTEQGDSAMYLCASSHPLGGNSYEQYFGPGTRLTVT.

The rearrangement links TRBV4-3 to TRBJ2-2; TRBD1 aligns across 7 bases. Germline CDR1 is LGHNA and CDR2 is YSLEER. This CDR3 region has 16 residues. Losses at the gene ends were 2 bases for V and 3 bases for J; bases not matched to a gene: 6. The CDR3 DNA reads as TGCGCCAGCAGCCAACCGACAGGGCCGTACACCGGGGAGCTGTTTTTT. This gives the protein CASSQPTGPYTGELFF.

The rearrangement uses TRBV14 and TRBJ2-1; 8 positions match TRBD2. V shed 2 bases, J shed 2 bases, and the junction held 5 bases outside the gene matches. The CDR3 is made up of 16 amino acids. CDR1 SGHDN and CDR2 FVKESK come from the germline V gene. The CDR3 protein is CASSQYGRATYNEQFF. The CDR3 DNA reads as TGTGCCAGCAGCCAATACGGGAGGGCTACCTACAATGAGCAGTTCTTC.

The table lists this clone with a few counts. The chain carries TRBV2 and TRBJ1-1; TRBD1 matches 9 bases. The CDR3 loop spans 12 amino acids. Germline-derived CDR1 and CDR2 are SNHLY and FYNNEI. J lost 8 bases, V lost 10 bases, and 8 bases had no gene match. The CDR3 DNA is TGTGCCACCCTAGACAGGGGGGCCGAAGCTTTCTTT. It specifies CATLDRGAEAFF.

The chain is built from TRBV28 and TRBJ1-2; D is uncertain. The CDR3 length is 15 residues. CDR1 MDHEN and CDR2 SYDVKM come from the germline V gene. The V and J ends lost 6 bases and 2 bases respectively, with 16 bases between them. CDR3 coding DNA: TGTGCCAGCAGCCGACCCCGTTTGGGGAACTATGGCTACACCTTC. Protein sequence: CASSRPRLGNYGYTF.

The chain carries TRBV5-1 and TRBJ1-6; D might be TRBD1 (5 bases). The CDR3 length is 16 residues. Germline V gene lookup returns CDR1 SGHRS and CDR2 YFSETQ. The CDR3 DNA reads TGCGCGAGCCACACCGGGACCCGGGGGAATAATTCACCCCTCCACTTT. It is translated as CASHTGTRGNNSPLHF. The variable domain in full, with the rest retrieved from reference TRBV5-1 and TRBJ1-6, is KAGVTQTPRYLIKTRGQQVTLSCSPISGHRSVSWYQQTPGQGLQFLFEYFSETQRNKGNFPGRFSGRQFSNSRSEMNVSTLELGDSALYLCASHTGTRGNNSPLHFGNGTRLTVT.

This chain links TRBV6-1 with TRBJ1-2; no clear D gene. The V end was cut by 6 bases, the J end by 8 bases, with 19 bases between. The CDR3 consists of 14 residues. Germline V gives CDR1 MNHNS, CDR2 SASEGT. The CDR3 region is CASSPVVGGTGYTF. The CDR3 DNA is TGTGCCAGCAGCCCAGTCGTGGGAGGTACGGGCTACACCTTC.

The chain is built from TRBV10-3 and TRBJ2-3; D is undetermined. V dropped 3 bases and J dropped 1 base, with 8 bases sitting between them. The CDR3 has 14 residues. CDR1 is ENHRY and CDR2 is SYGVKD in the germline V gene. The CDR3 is CAISDVSRTDTQYF. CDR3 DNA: TGTGCCATCAGTGACGTTAGCCGCACAGATACGCAGTATTTT.

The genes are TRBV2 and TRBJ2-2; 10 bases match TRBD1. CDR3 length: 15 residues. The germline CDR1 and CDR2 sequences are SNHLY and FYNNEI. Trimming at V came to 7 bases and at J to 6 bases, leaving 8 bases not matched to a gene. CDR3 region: CASTARQGAPGELFF. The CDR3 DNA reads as TGTGCCAGCACCGCTCGACAGGGGGCGCCCGGGGAGCTGTTTTTT.

Here the CDR3 reads CASSVEAGLETQYF. As DNA, the CDR3 is TGTGCCAGCAGCGTAGAGGCAGGGCTAGAGACCCAGTACTTC. This rearrangement joins TRBV9 to TRBJ2-5; weak D call: TRBD1 (5 bases). V shed 0 bases and J shed 4 bases, with 10 bases lying between them. Germline CDR1 is SGDLS and CDR2 is YYNGEE. The CDR3 loop spans 14 amino acids.

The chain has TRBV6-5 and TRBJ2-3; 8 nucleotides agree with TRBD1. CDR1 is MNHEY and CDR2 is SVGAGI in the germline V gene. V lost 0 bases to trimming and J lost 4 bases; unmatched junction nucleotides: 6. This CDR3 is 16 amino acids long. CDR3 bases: TGTGCCAGCAGTTACTCGGGCAGGGGGCTGGCAGATACGCAGTATTTT. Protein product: CASSYSGRGLADTQYF.

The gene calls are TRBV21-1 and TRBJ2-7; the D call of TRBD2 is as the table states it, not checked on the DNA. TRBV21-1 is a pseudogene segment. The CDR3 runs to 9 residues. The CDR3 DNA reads TGTGCCAGCAGCAACGGGGAGCTCTTC. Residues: CASSNGELF.

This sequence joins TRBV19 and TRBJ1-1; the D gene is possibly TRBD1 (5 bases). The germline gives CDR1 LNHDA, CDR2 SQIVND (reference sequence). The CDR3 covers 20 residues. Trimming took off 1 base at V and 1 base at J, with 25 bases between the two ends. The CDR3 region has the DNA TGTGCCAGTAGTATAGGTTCCGTGCTAGCCCCAGGGATTTCGAACACTGAAGCTTTCTTT. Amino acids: CASSIGSVLAPGISNTEAFF.